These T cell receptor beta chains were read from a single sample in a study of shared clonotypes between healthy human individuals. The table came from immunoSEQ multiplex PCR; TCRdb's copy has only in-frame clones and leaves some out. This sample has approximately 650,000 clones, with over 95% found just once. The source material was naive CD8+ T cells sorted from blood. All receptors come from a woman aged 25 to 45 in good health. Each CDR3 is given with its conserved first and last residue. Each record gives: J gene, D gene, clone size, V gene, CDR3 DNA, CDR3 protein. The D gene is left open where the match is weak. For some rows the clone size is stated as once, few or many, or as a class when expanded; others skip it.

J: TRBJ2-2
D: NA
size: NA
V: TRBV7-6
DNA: TGTGCCAGCAGCTTAGGAACGGTCGGGGAGCTGTTTTTT
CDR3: CASSLGTVGELFF

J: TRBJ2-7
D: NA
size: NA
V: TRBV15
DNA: TGTGCCACCAGCAGGGGGACACAGGGCGAGCAGTACTTC
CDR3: CATSRGTQGEQYF

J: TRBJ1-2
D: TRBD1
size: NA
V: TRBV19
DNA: TGTGCCAGTAGTGCCGGGACAGGGGGCACCTATGGCTACACCTTC
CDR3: CASSAGTGGTYGYTF

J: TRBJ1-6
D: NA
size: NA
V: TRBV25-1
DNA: TGTGCCAGCAGCTGGGGACAAGGAGGATCACCCCTCCACTTT
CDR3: CASSWGQGGSPLHF

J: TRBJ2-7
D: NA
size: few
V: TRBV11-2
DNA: TGTGCCAGCTACGACCGCTCCGCGGCCCACGAGCAGTACTTC
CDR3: CASYDRSAAHEQYF

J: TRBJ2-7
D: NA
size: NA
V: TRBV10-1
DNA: TGCGCCAGCAGTGAACCGGGTTTGGGTGAGCAGTACTTC
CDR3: CASSEPGLGEQYF

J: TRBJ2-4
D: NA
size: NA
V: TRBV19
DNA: TGTGCCAGTGGTGGACAGACTAGCCAAGAAAACATTCAGTACTTC
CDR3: CASGGQTSQENIQYF

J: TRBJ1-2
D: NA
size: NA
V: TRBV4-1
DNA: TGCGCCAGCAGCCCAAGTGCGGACAGTAGCTATGGCTACACCTTC
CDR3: CASSPSADSSYGYTF

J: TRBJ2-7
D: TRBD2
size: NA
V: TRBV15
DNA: TGTGCCACCAGCGGGGGGACTAGTCACGAGCAGTACTTC
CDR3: CATSGGTSHEQYF

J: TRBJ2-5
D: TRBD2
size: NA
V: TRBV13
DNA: TGTGCCAGCAGCGTAGGGACTAGCGGGAGGACTAGGGAGACCCAGTACTTC
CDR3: CASSVGTSGRTRETQYF

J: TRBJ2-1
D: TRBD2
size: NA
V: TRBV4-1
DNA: TGCGCCAGCAGCCTCGCGGGGGGAGCGGGAGTAGTCTATGAGCAGTTCTTC
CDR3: CASSLAGGAGVVYEQFF